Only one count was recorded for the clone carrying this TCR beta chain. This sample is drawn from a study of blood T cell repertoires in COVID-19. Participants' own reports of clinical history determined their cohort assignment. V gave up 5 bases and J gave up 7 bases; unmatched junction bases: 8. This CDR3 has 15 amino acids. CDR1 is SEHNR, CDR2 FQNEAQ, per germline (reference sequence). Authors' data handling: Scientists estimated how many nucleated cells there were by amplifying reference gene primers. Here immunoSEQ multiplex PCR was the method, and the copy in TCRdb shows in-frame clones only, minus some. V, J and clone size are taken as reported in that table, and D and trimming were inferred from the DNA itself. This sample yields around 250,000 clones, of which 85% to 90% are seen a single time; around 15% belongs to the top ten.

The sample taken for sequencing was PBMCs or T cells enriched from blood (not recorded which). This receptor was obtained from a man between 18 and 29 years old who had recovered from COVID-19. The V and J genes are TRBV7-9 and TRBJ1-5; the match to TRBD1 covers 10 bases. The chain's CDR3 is CASSTAGTGVQPQHF. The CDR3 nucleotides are TGTGCCAGCAGCACCGCCGGGACAGGGGTCCAGCCCCAGCATTTT. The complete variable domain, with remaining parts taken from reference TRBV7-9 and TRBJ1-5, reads DTGVSQNPRHKITKRGQNVTFRCDPISEHNRLYWYRQTLGQGPEFLTYFQNEAQLEKSRLLSDRFSAERPKGSFSTLEIQRTEQGDSAMYLCASSTAGTGVQPQHFGDGTRLSIL.